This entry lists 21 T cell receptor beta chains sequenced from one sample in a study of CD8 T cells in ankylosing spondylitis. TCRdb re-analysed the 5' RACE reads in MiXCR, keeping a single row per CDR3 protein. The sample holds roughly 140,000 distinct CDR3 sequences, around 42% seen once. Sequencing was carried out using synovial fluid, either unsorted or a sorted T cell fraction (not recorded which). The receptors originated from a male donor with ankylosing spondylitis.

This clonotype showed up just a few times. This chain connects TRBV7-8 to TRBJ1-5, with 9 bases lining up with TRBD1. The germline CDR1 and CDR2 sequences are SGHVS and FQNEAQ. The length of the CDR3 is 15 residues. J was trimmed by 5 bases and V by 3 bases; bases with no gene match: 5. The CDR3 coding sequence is TGTGCCAGCAGCTTTGAGGACAGGGGTGATCAGCCCCAGCATTTT. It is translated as CASSFEDRGDQPQHF.

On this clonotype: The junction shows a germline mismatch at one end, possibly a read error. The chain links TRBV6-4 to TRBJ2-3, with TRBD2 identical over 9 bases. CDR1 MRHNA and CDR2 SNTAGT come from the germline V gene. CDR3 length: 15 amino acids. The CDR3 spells CASSDRAGGTDTQYF. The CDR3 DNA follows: TGTGCCAGCAGTGACAGAGCGGGGGGCACCGATACGCAGTATTTT.

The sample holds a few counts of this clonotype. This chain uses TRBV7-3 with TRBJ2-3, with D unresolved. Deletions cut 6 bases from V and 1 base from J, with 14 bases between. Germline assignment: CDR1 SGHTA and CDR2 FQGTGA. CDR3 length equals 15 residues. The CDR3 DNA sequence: TGTGCCAGCAGGCCACACTTAATCCGCACAGATACGCAGTATTTT. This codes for CASRPHLIRTDTQYF.

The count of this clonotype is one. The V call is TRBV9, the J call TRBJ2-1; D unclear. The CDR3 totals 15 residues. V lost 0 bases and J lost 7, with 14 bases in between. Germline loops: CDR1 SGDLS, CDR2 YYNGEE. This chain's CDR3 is CASSVDANLGNEQFF. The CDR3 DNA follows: TGTGCCAGCAGCGTAGATGCGAACCTGGGGAATGAGCAGTTCTTC.

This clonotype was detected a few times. The CDR3 spells CASSATGPEYTYNSPLHF. CDR3 sequence (DNA): TGCGCCAGCAGCGCCACAGGGCCTGAATACACTTACAATTCACCCCTCCACTTT. V usage is TRBV4-1 and J usage is TRBJ1-6, with D possibly being TRBD1 (6 bases). V lost 5 bases, J lost 7 bases, and 24 bases lay in between. The germline gives CDR1 MGHRA, CDR2 YSYEKL. CDR3 size: 18 residues.

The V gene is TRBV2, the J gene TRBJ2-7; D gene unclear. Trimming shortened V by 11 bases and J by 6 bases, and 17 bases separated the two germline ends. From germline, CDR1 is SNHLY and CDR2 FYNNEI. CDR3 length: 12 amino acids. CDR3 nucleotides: TGTGCCCTTATCACCGGTGGGGTCGAGCAGTACTTC. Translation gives CALITGGVEQYF. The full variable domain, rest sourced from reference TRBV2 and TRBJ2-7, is EPEVTQTPSHQVTQMGQEVILRCVPISNHLYFYWYRQILGQKVEFLVSFYNNEISEKSEIFDDQFSVERPDGSNFTLKIRSTKLEDSAMYFCALITGGVEQYFGPGTRLTVT.

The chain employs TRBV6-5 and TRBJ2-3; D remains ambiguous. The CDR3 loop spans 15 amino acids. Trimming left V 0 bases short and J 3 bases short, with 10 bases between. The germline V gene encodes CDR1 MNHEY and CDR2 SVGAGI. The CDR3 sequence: CASSYSLGWTDTQYF. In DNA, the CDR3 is TGTGCCAGCAGTTACTCGCTAGGGTGGACAGATACGCAGTATTTT.

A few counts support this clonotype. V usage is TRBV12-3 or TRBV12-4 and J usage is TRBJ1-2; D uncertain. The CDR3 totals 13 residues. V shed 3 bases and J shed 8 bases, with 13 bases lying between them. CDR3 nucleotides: TGTGCCAGCAGTTTGAGGCGGACGGGCGGCTACACCTTC. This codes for CASSLRRTGGYTF.

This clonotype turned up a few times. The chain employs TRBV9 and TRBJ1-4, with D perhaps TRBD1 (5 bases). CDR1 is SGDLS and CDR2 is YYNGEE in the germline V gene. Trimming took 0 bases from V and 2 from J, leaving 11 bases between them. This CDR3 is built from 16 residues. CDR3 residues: CASSVGGDSTNEKLFF. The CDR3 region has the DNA TGTGCCAGCAGCGTAGGGGGGGACTCGACTAATGAAAAACTGTTTTTT. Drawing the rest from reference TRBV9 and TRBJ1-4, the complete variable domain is DSGVTQTPKHLITATGQRVTLRCSPRSGDLSVYWYQQSLDQGLQFLIQYYNGEERAKGNILERFSAQQFPDLHSELNLSSLELGDSALYFCASSVGGDSTNEKLFFGSGTQLSVL.

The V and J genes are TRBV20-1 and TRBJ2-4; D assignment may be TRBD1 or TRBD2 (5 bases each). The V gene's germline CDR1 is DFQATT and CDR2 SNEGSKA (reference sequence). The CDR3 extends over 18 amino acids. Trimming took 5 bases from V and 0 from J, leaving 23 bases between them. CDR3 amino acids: CSAEGWRSGIGAKNIQYF. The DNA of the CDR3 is TGCAGTGCTGAGGGGTGGAGGTCGGGGATCGGAGCCAAAAACATTCAGTACTTC.

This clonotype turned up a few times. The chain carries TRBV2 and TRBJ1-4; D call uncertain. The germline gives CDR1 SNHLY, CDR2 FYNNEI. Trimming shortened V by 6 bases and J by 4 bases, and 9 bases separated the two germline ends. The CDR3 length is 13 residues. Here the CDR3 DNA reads TGTGCCAGCAGCACAGCCGTTAATGAAAAACTGTTTTTT. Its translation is CASSTAVNEKLFF.

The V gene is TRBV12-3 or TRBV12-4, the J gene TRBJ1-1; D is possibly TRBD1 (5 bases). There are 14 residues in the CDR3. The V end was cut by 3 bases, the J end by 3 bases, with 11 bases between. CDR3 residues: CASSLGQLHTEAFF. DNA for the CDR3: TGTGCCAGCAGTTTGGGGCAGCTCCACACTGAAGCTTTCTTT.

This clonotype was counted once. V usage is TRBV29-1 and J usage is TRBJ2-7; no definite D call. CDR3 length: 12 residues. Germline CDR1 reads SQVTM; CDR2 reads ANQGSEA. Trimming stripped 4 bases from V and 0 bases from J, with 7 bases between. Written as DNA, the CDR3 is TGCAGCGTTGGTGACACCTCCTACGAGCAGTACTTC. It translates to CSVGDTSYEQYF.

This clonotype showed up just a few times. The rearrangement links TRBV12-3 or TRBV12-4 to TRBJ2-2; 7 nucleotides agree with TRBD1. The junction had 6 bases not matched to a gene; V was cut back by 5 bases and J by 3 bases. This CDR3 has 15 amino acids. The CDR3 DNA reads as TGTGCCAGCAGTGCACAGGGGTCGTACACCGGGGAGCTGTTTTTT. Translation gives CASSAQGSYTGELFF.

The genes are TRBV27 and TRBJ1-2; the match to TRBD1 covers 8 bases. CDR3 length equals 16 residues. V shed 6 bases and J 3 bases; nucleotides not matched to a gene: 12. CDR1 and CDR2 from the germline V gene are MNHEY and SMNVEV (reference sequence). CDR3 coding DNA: TGTGCCAGCAGCCAGGGGGCGGGCAGTGGAGACTATGGCTACACCTTC. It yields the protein CASSQGAGSGDYGYTF.

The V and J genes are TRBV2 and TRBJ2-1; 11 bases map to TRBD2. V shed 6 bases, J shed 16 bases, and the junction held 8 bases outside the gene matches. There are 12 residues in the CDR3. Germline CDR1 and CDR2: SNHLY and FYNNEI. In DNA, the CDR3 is TGTGCCAGCAGGGCACCGGGACTAGCGGCTTTCTTC. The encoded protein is CASRAPGLAAFF.

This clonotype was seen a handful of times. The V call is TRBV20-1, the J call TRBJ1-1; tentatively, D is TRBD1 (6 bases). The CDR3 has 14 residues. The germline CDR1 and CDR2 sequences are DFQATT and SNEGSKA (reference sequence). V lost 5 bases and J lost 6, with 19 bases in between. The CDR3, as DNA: TGCAGTGCTGCCCCGGGGGCATTGGGGCCTGAAGCTTTCTTT. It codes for CSAAPGALGPEAFF.

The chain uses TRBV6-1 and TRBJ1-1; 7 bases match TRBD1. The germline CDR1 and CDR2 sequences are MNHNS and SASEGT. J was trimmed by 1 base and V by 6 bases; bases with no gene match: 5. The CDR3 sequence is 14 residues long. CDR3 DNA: TGTGCCAGCAGACGGACAGGAGAGAACACTGAAGCTTTCTTT. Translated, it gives CASRRTGENTEAFF.

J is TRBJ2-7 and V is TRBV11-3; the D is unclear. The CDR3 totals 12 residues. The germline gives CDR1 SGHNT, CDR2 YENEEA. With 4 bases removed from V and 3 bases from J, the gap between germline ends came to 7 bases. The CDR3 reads CASSSDLYEQYF. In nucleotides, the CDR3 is TGTGCCAGCAGCTCGGACCTCTACGAGCAGTACTTC.

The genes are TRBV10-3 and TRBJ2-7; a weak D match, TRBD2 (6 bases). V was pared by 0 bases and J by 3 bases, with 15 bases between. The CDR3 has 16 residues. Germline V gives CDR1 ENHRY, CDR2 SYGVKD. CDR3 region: CAISESSGLVGYEQYF. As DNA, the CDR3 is TGTGCCATCAGTGAGTCCTCGGGACTGGTAGGCTACGAGCAGTACTTC.

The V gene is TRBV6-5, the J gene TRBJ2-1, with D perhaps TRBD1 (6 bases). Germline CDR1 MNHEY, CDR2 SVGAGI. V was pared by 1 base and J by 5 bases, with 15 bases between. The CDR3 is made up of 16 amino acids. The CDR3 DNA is TGTGCCAGCAGTTACTTGTACAGGGTAGTCCACAATGAGCAGTTCTTC. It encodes CASSYLYRVVHNEQFF.